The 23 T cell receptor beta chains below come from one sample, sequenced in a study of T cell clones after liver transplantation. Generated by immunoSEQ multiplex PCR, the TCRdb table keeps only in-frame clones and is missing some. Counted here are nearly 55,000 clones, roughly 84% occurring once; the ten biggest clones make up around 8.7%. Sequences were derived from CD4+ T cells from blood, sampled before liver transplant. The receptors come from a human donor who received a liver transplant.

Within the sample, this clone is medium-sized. CDR3 nucleotide sequence: TGCGCCAGCAGCCTGGGACAGGGGAACCAGCCCCAGCATTTT. As protein: CASSLGQGNQPQHF. This chain uses TRBV4-1 with TRBJ1-5; 10 bases are shared with TRBD1. The J segment lost 7 bases and the V segment lost 4 bases, leaving 4 bases of the junction unmatched. In germline, CDR1 is MGHRA, CDR2 YSYEKL. The CDR3 length is 14 residues.

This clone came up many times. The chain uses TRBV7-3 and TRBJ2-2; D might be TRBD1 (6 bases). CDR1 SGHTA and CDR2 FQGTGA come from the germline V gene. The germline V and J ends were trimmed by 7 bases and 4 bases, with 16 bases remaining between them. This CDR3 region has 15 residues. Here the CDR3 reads CASKSRAGVTGELFF. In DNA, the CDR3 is TGTGCCAGCAAGAGTCGGGCAGGGGTCACCGGGGAGCTGTTTTTT.

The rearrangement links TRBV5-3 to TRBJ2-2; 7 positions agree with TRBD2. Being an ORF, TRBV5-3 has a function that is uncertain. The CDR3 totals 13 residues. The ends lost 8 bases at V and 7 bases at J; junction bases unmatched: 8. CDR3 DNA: TGTGCCAGCAGTCTGACTAGCCACGGGGAGCTGTTTTTT. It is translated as CASSLTSHGELFF.

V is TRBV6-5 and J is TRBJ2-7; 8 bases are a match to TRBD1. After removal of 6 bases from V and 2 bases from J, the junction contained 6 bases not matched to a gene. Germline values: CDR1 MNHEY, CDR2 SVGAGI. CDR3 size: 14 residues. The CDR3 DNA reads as TGTGCCAGCAGCGCCGGGACAGGCCCCTACGAGCAGTACTTC. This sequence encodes CASSAGTGPYEQYF.

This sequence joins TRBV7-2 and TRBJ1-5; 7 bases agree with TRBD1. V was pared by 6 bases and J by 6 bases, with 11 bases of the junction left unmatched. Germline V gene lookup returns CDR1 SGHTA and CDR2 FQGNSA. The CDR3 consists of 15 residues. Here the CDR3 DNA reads TGTGCCAGCAGTTCCAGACAGGGTCTCGCTCAGCCCCAGCATTTT. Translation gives CASSSRQGLAQPQHF.

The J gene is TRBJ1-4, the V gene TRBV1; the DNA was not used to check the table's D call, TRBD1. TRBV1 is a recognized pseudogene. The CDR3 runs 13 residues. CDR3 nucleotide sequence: TGCACCAGCAGGGTGAAGGGGCAGGAAAAACTGTTTTTT. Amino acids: CTSRVKGQEKLFF.

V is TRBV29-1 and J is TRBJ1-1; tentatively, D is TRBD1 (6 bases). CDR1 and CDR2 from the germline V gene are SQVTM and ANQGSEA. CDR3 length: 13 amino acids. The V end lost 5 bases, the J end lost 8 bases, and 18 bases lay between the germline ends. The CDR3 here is CSVHREPHGEAFF. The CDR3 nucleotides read TGCAGCGTTCACAGGGAGCCGCACGGGGAAGCTTTCTTT.

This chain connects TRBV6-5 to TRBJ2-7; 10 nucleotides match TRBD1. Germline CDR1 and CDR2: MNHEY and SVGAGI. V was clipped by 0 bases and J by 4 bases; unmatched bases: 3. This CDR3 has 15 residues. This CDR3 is CASSYSSGQGYEQYF. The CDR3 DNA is TGTGCCAGCAGTTACTCGTCGGGACAGGGGTACGAGCAGTACTTC.

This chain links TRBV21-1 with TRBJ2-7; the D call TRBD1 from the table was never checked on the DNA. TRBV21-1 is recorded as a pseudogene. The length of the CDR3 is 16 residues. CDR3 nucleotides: TGTGCCAGCAGCAAATTGTGGGACAGGGATTCCCACGAGCAGTACTTC. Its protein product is CASSKLWDRDSHEQYF.

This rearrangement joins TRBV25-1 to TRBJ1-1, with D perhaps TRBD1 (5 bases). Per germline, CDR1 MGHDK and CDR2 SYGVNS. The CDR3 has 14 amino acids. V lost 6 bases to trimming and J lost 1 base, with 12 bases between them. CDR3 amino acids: CASRGTGKNTEAFF. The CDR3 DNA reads TGTGCCAGCAGGGGGACGGGGAAGAACACTGAAGCTTTCTTT.

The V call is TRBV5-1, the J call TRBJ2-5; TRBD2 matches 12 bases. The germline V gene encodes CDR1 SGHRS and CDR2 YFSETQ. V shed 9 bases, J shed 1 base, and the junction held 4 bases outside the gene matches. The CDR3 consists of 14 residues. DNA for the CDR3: TGCGCCACCCGGACTAGCGGGGTCCAAGAGACCCAGTACTTC. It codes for CATRTSGVQETQYF.

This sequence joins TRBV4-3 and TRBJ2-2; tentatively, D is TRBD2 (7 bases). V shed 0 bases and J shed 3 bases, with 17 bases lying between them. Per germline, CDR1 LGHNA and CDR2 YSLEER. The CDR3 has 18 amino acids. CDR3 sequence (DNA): TGCGCCAGCAGCCAAGATATAACCGGGGGGCCTGACACCGGGGAGCTGTTTTTT. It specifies CASSQDITGGPDTGELFF.

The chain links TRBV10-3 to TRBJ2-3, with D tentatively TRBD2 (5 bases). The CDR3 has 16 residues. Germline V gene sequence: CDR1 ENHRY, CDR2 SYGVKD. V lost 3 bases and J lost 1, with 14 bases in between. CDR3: CAISESGGRRTDTQYF. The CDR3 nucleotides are TGTGCCATCAGTGAATCAGGAGGCAGACGCACAGATACGCAGTATTTT.

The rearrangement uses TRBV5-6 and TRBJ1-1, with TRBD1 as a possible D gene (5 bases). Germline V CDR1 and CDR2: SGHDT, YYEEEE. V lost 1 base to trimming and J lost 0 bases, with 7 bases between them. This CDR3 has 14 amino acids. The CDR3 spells CASSLNRLNTEAFF. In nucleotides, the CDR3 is TGTGCCAGCAGCTTGAACAGGCTGAACACTGAAGCTTTCTTT. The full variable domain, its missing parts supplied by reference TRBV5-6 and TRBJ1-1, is DAGVTQSPTHLIKTRGQQVTLRCSPKSGHDTVSWYQQALGQGPQFIFQYYEEEERQRGNFPDRFSGHQFPNYSSELNVNALLLGDSALYLCASSLNRLNTEAFFGQGTRLTVV.

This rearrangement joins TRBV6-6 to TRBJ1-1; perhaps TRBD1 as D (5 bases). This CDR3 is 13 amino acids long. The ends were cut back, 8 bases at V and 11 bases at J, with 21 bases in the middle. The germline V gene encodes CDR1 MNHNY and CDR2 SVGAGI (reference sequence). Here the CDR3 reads CASVMSIDRGAFF. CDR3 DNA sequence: TGTGCCAGCGTTATGAGTATAGACAGAGGCGCTTTCTTT.

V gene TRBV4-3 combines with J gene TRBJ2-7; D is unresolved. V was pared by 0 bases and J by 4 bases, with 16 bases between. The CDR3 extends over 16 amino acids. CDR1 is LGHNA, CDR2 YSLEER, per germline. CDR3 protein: CASSQDRGYLGYEQYF. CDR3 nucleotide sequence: TGCGCCAGCAGCCAAGATAGAGGCTATCTTGGGTACGAGCAGTACTTC.

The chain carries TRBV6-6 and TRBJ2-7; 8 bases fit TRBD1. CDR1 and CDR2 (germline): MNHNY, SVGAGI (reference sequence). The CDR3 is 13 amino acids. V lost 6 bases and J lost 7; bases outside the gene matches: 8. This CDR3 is CASSFQGALEQYF. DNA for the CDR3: TGTGCCAGCAGCTTCCAGGGGGCGCTTGAGCAGTACTTC.

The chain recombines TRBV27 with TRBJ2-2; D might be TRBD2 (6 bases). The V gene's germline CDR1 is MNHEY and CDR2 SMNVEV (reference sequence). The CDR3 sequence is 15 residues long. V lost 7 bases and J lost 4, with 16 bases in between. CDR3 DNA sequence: TGTGCCAGCACTCCCCCCAGGGAGGCCACCGGGGAGCTGTTTTTT. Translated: CASTPPREATGELFF.

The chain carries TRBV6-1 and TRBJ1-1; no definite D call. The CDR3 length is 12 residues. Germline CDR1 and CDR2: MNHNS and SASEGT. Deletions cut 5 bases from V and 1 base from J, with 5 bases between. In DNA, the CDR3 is TGTGCCAGCAGTCACCAGAACACTGAAGCTTTCTTT. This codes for CASSHQNTEAFF.

CDR3 in DNA: TGTGCCAGCAGTCTTACAAGGACAGGGGCAGATACGCAGTATTTT. The encoded protein is CASSLTRTGADTQYF. The chain joins TRBV7-7 to TRBJ2-3; TRBD1 aligns across 9 bases. CDR3 length equals 15 residues. The ends lost 6 bases at V and 4 bases at J; junction bases unmatched: 8. Germline V CDR1 and CDR2: SSHAT, FNYEAQ (reference sequence).

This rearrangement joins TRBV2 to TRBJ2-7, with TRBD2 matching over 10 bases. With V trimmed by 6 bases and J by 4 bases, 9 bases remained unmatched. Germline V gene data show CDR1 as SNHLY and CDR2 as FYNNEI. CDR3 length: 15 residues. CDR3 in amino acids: CASRRLAGGGYEQYF. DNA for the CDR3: TGTGCCAGCAGGAGGTTAGCGGGGGGCGGGTACGAGCAGTACTTC.

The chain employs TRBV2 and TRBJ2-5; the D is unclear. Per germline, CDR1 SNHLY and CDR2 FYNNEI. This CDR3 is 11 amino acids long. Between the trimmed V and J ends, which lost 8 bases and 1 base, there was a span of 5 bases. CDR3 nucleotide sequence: TGTGCCAGCGGCCCCCAAGAGACCCAGTACTTC. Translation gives CASGPQETQYF.

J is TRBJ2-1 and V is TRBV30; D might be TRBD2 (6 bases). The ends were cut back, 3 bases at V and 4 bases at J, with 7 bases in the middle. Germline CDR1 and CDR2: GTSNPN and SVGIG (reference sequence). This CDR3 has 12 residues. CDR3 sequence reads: CAWRGLYNEQFF. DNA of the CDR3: TGTGCCTGGAGGGGACTGTACAATGAGCAGTTCTTC.